Included here is one T cell receptor (beta chain) sequence, with context. Its antigen is unidentified. This specimen comes from a study of shared clonotypes between healthy human individuals. The overall study: In total, the donors were a couple of women and three men aged 18 to 49. Points from the study as a whole: The sharing of 4.5% to 5.5% of naive CD4 clonotypes was seen across several donors.

Genomic DNA from each subset was divided evenly over several immunoSEQ plates. Using immunoSEQ multiplex PCR, the repertoire was profiled, and TCRdb retains in-frame clones only, with some absent. Of a few million clones in the sample, 90% to 97% are singletons; the top ten hold around 0.13%. The TCR comes from a young man in good health. The sequenced material came from naive CD4+ T cells sorted from blood. Subset indicated: CD45RA+ positively selected.

CDR3 protein: CASSARTSGGLGAQYF. In DNA, the CDR3 is TGTGCCAGCAGTGCGAGGACTAGCGGGGGACTAGGGGCGCAGTATTTT. This rearrangement joins TRBV27 to TRBJ2-3, with 13 bases lining up with TRBD2. The CDR3 sequence is 16 residues long. Germline CDR1 MNHEY, CDR2 SMNVEV (reference sequence). V lost 5 bases and J lost 10; bases outside the gene matches: 12.